What follows are 27 T cell receptor beta chains derived from one specimen sequenced in a study of vaccination effects on CD4 cells after COVID-19. Using immunoSEQ multiplex PCR, the repertoire was profiled, and TCRdb retains in-frame clones only, with some absent. Of 20,000 to 30,000 clones in the sample, approximately 80% were seen once. Sequencing in the ViraFEST assay came after antigen-specific CD4+ T cells had been expanded with viral peptide pools, which were used to stimulate PBMC. Investigators separated out CD4+ T cells once around 10 days of culture had passed. PCR-confirmed SARS-CoV-2 infection occurred in the person between March and December 2020. These receptors are not linked to any known antigen. Sequenced here: CD4+ T cells from PBMCs cultured with HCoV-NL63 spike peptides, sampled before COVID-19 vaccination. Receptors originate from a human donor who had a prior SARS-CoV-2 infection.

J is TRBJ1-2 and V is TRBV5-1, with 8 bases matching TRBD1. The length of the CDR3 is 14 residues. V shed 0 bases and J 4 bases; nucleotides not matched to a gene: 2. Germline V gives CDR1 SGHRS, CDR2 YFSETQ. CDR3 amino acids: CASSLEGTGYGYTF. The CDR3, as DNA: TGCGCCAGCAGCTTGGAGGGGACAGGCTATGGCTACACCTTC.

The V and J genes are TRBV3-1 (or the pseudogene TRBV3-2) and TRBJ2-7, with 8 bases that match TRBD1. The CDR3 is made up of 13 amino acids. Germline CDR1 is LGHDT and CDR2 is YNNKEL (reference sequence). Germline trimming cut 2 bases from V and 3 bases from J; bases unmatched to any gene: 0. CDR3 residues: CASSQTGGYEQYF. In DNA form, the CDR3 reads TGTGCCAGCAGCCAAACAGGGGGCTACGAGCAGTACTTC.

This sequence joins TRBV11-3 and TRBJ1-1; possible D gene TRBD1, 6 bases. Trimming stripped 5 bases from V and 8 bases from J, with 18 bases between. There are 14 residues in the CDR3. Germline assignment: CDR1 SGHNT and CDR2 YENEEA. The CDR3 sequence: CASSGGGPRGEAFF. The CDR3 coding sequence is TGTGCCAGCAGCGGGGGGGGGCCCCGTGGCGAAGCTTTCTTT.

This clone was found a few times. The V and J genes are TRBV24-1 and TRBJ1-2; D is undetermined. Per germline, CDR1 KGHDR and CDR2 SFDVKD. This CDR3 has 13 amino acids. V lost 5 bases and J lost 4, with 10 bases in between. The chain's CDR3 is CATSVSGSYGYTF. Written as DNA, the CDR3 is TGTGCCACCAGTGTGAGCGGGAGCTATGGCTACACCTTC.

This chain links TRBV12-3 or TRBV12-4 with TRBJ2-3; a weak D match, TRBD2 (6 bases). Trimming took off 3 bases at V and 4 bases at J, with 8 bases between the two ends. The CDR3 runs 13 residues. In DNA, the CDR3 is TGTGCCAGCAGTTTGTGGGGGGCAGATACGCAGTATTTT. Residues: CASSLWGADTQYF.

This clone occurred a few times. This sequence joins TRBV5-4 and TRBJ2-3; D possibly corresponds to TRBD2 (5 bases). Trimming removed 4 bases at V and 1 base at J, with 7 bases between. The CDR3 is made up of 13 amino acids. Germline CDR1 SGHNT, CDR2 YYREEE (reference sequence). The CDR3 here is CASSQAGTDTQYF. DNA of the CDR3: TGTGCCAGCAGCCAAGCGGGCACAGATACGCAGTATTTT.

The chain employs TRBV6-2 or TRBV6-3 and TRBJ2-1, with 13 nucleotides matching TRBD2. Germline CDR1 is MNHEY and CDR2 is SVGEGT. V lost 0 bases, J lost 3 bases, and 2 bases stayed unmatched. The CDR3 totals 17 residues. CDR3 protein: CASSYSRLAGGYNEQFF. In nucleotides, the CDR3 is TGTGCCAGCAGTTACTCCCGACTAGCGGGAGGCTACAATGAGCAGTTCTTC.

The chain employs TRBV5-4 and TRBJ1-1; the D is unclear. V was clipped by 0 bases and J by 3 bases, with 12 bases between them. The germline gives CDR1 SGHNT, CDR2 YYREEE (reference sequence). This CDR3 spans 15 amino acids. The CDR3 coding sequence is TGTGCCAGCAGCTTGGTTGGGGATTCGGACACTGAAGCTTTCTTT. Translating gives CASSLVGDSDTEAFF.

This clone was seen once. The chain recombines TRBV2 with TRBJ2-6; 9 bases agree with TRBD1. Germline loops: CDR1 SNHLY, CDR2 FYNNEI. The junction had 4 bases not matched to a gene; V was cut back by 5 bases and J by 2 bases. The CDR3 contains 16 residues. This CDR3 reads CASSRDRVAGANVLTF. The CDR3 DNA reads as TGTGCCAGCAGTCGGGACAGGGTCGCTGGGGCCAACGTCCTGACTTTC.

The chain couples TRBV7-2 to TRBJ2-1; 7 nucleotides line up with TRBD2. The CDR3 has 15 residues. V shed 1 base, J shed 12 bases, and the junction held 12 bases outside the gene matches. From germline, CDR1 is SGHTA and CDR2 FQGNSA. The CDR3 sequence: CASSLGTRYGSGQFF. The CDR3 DNA is TGTGCCAGCAGCTTAGGGACTAGATACGGCAGTGGGCAGTTCTTC.

This clone is a singleton in its sample. The chain joins TRBV11-3 to TRBJ2-5; TRBD1 agrees at 8 bases. Germline V gene data show CDR1 as SGHNT and CDR2 as YENEEA. The ends lost 1 base at V and 3 bases at J; junction bases unmatched: 7. The CDR3 loop spans 16 amino acids. The CDR3 is CASSLVSAGGEETQYF. As DNA, the CDR3 is TGTGCCAGCAGCTTAGTTTCGGCAGGGGGCGAAGAGACCCAGTACTTC.

The genes are TRBV5-1 and TRBJ1-3; no clear D gene. The CDR3 consists of 16 residues. The germline V and J ends were trimmed by 3 bases and 2 bases, with 15 bases remaining between them. In germline, CDR1 is SGHRS, CDR2 YFSETQ. The CDR3 nucleotides are TGCGCCAGCAGCTGGCTTGGGGTCTCGGCTGGAAACACCATATATTTT. Protein product: CASSWLGVSAGNTIYF.

This sequence joins TRBV5-5 and TRBJ1-2, with D possibly being TRBD1 (5 bases). CDR3 size: 13 residues. Germline lookup yields CDR1 SGHKS and CDR2 YYEKEE (reference sequence). Trimming stripped 1 base from V and 4 bases from J, with 8 bases between. The CDR3 sequence: CASSLPGAYGYTF. CDR3 bases: TGTGCCAGCAGCTTGCCCGGGGCCTATGGCTACACCTTC.

The chain couples TRBV2 to TRBJ2-5; 11 bases align to TRBD2. Germline CDR1 is SNHLY and CDR2 is FYNNEI. The CDR3 loop spans 16 amino acids. The J segment lost 9 bases and the V segment lost 6 bases, leaving 15 bases of the junction unmatched. The chain's CDR3 is CASSAGLAEPKSPQYF. CDR3 nucleotide sequence: TGTGCCAGCAGCGCGGGACTAGCGGAACCGAAGAGTCCCCAGTACTTC.

The V gene is TRBV7-6, the J gene TRBJ2-1, with a weak D call TRBD1 (6 bases). V was cut by 1 base and J by 4 bases, with 17 bases left in between. The CDR3 runs 17 residues. CDR1 is SGHVS and CDR2 is FNYEAQ in the germline V gene. CDR3 protein: CASSLESTGLRYNEQFF. As DNA, the CDR3 is TGTGCCAGCAGCTTAGAAAGCACAGGGCTGAGGTACAATGAGCAGTTCTTC.

This clone was observed a handful of times. This chain joins TRBV21-1 and TRBJ2-7; the D call TRBD2 from the table was never checked on the DNA. TRBV21-1 is a listed pseudogene. This CDR3 has 14 residues. For the CDR3, the DNA is TGTGCCAAAAACAGCGGAACACTGACCTACGAGCAGTACTTC. Translated: CAKNSGTLTYEQYF.

The chain joins TRBV3-1 (or the pseudogene TRBV3-2) to TRBJ1-2, with 9 bases matching TRBD1. The CDR3 loop spans 16 amino acids. V lost 1 base to trimming and J lost 3 bases; unmatched junction nucleotides: 6. Germline-derived CDR1 and CDR2 are LGHDT and YNNKEL (reference sequence). CDR3 protein: CASSQAPTGGDYGYTF. DNA for the CDR3: TGTGCCAGCAGCCAAGCCCCCACAGGGGGCGACTATGGCTACACCTTC.

V is TRBV7-2 and J is TRBJ2-7, with no clear D. Trimming cost V 2 bases and J 2 bases, with 19 bases left between them. CDR1 and CDR2 (germline): SGHTA, FQGNSA. This CDR3 is built from 17 residues. The CDR3, as DNA: TGTGCCAGCAGCTTACAAGTTTTGTCTCCCGACCCCTACGAGCAGTACTTC. Protein: CASSLQVLSPDPYEQYF.

This clone was seen only once. The chain recombines TRBV5-1 with TRBJ2-5; D remains unclear. The germline gives CDR1 SGHRS, CDR2 YFSETQ. The CDR3 consists of 14 residues. The V and J ends lost 0 bases and 4 bases respectively, with 10 bases between them. CDR3 residues: CASSLVSNGETQYF. CDR3 sequence (DNA): TGCGCCAGCAGCTTGGTTTCTAATGGAGAGACCCAGTACTTC.

The chain is built from TRBV7-2 and TRBJ1-6; tentatively, D is TRBD1 (5 bases). Germline assignment: CDR1 SGHTA and CDR2 FQGNSA. V lost 5 bases, J lost 7 bases, and 15 bases lay in between. This CDR3 comprises 15 residues. The CDR3 DNA reads TGTGCCAGCAGCCCCCGAAGGGGAGGCAATTCACCCCTCCACTTT. This gives the protein CASSPRRGGNSPLHF.

V and J are TRBV7-9 and TRBJ2-5, with 9 nucleotides matching TRBD1. V was clipped by 2 bases and J by 2 bases; unmatched bases: 9. The CDR3 loop spans 17 amino acids. CDR1 SEHNR and CDR2 FQNEAQ come from the germline V gene (reference sequence). Here the CDR3 reads CASSLLWDRVAQETQYF. Written as DNA, the CDR3 is TGTGCCAGCAGCTTATTATGGGACAGGGTGGCTCAAGAGACCCAGTACTTC.

The rearrangement links TRBV4-2 to TRBJ1-5, with 7 bases identical to TRBD1. This CDR3 contains 16 residues. Germline lookup yields CDR1 LGHNA and CDR2 YNFKEQ. V trimming: 0 bases; J trimming: 5 bases; junction bases outside the gene matches: 7. The CDR3 DNA reads TGTGCCAGCAGCCAAGAGGGTGGACAGGCTTATCAGCCCCAGCATTTT. Protein product: CASSQEGGQAYQPQHF.

The chain carries TRBV19 and TRBJ1-2; 7 nucleotides align to TRBD1. Unmatched junction bases numbered 9, after V lost 5 bases and J lost 3 bases. The CDR3 is 15 residues long. Germline CDR1 is LNHDA and CDR2 is SQIVND (reference sequence). CDR3 region: CASSETGKGDYGYTF. The CDR3 region has the DNA TGTGCCAGTAGTGAGACAGGGAAAGGCGACTATGGCTACACCTTC.

The chain joins TRBV5-1 to TRBJ1-5; D remains unclear. The CDR3 has 14 amino acids. Per the germline V gene, CDR1 is SGHRS and CDR2 is YFSETQ. Deletions cut 4 bases from V and 7 bases from J, with 15 bases between. The chain's CDR3 is CASSPQNFGQPQHF. CDR3 nucleotide sequence: TGCGCCAGCAGCCCCCAAAATTTCGGGCAGCCCCAGCATTTT.

The table lists this clone with a few counts. The CDR3 region is CASSQPGPHPTGNTIYF. The DNA of the CDR3 is TGCGCCAGCAGTCAACCGGGACCTCACCCCACTGGAAACACCATATATTTT. The chain employs TRBV23-1 and TRBJ1-3, with TRBD1 as a possible D gene (5 bases). TRBV23-1 qualifies as an ORF whose function is uncertain. The CDR3 runs 17 residues. Trimming removed 2 bases at V and 2 bases at J, with 16 bases between.

The chain has TRBV10-3 and TRBJ2-1, with 9 nucleotides matching TRBD2. The J segment lost 10 bases and the V segment lost 5 bases, leaving 18 bases of the junction unmatched. The CDR3 is 17 residues long. The germline CDR1 and CDR2 sequences are ENHRY and SYGVKD. The CDR3 spells CAISPPGVVAGAKEQFF. The CDR3 bases are TGTGCCATCAGTCCCCCTGGGGTAGTAGCGGGGGCCAAGGAGCAGTTCTTC.

The rearrangement uses TRBV6-5 and TRBJ1-2; no clear D. Germline lookup yields CDR1 MNHEY and CDR2 SVGAGI. CDR3 length: 12 amino acids. V dropped 10 bases and J dropped 1 base, with 10 bases sitting between them. Written as DNA, the CDR3 is TGTGCCACCTTTCGTGATAACTATGGCTACACCTTC. This gives the protein CATFRDNYGYTF.